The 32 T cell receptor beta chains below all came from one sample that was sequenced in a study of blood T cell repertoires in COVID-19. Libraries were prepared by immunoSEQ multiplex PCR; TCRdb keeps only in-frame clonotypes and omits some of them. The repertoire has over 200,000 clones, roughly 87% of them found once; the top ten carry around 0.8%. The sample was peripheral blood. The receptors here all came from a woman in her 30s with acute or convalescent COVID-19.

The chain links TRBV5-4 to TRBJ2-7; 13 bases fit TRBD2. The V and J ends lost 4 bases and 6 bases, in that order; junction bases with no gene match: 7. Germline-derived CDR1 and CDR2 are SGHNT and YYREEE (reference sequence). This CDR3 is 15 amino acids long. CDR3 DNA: TGTGCCAGCAGCGCAGGACTAGCGGGAGTGGGCGAGCAGTACTTC. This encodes CASSAGLAGVGEQYF. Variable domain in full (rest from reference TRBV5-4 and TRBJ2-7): ETGVTQSPTHLIKTRGQQVTLRCSSQSGHNTVSWYQQALGQGPQFIFQYYREEENGRGNFPPRFSGLQFPNYSSELNVNALELDDSALYLCASSAGLAGVGEQYFGPGTRLTVT.

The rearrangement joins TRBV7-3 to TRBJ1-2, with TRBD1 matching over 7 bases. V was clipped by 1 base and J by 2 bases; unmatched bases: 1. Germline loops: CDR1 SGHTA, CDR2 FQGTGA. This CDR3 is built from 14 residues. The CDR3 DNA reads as TGTGCCAGCAGCTTAAAAGGGGGCAACTATGGCTACACCTTC. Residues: CASSLKGGNYGYTF.

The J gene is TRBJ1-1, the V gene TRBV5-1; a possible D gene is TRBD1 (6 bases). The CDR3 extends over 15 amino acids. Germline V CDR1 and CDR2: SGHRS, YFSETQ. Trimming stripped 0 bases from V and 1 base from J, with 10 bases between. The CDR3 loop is CASSLAAGANTEAFF. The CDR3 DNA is TGCGCCAGCAGCTTGGCCGCGGGGGCGAACACTGAAGCTTTCTTT.

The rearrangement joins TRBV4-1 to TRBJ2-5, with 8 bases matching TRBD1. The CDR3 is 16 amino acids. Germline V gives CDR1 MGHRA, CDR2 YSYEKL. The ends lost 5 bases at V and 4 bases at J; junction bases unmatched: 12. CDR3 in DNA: TGCGCCAGCAGCTCCGATGGGACAGGAGGGGTAGAGACCCAGTACTTC. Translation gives CASSSDGTGGVETQYF.

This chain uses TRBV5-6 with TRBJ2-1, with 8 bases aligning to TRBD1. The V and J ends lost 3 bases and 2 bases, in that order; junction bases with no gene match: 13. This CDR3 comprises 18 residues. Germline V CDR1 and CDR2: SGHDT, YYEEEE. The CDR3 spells CASSSWTGMVETYNEQFF. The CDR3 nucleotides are TGTGCCAGCAGCTCCTGGACAGGGATGGTAGAGACCTACAATGAGCAGTTCTTC. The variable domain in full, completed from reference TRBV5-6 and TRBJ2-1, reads DAGVTQSPTHLIKTRGQQVTLRCSPKSGHDTVSWYQQALGQGPQFIFQYYEEEERQRGNFPDRFSGHQFPNYSSELNVNALLLGDSALYLCASSSWTGMVETYNEQFFGPGTRLTVL.

CDR3 region: CASSLALRLAGAGDEQFF. As DNA, the CDR3 is TGTGCCAGCAGCTTAGCGCTGAGACTAGCGGGAGCGGGGGATGAGCAGTTCTTC. The rearrangement links TRBV7-2 to TRBJ2-1, with 12 bases lining up with TRBD2. V was clipped by 0 bases and J by 8 bases; unmatched bases: 11. Germline lookup yields CDR1 SGHTA and CDR2 FQGNSA. The CDR3 extends over 18 amino acids.

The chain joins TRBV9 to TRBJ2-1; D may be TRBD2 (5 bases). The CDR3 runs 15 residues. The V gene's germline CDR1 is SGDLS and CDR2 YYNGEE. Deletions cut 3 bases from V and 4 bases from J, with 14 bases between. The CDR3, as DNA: TGTGCCAGCAGCGAACGGGATAATCATTACAATGAGCAGTTCTTC. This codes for CASSERDNHYNEQFF.

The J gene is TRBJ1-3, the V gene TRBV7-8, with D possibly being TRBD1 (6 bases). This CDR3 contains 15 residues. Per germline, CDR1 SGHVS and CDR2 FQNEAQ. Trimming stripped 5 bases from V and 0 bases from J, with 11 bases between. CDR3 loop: CASSIGQISGNTIYF. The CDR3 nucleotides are TGTGCCAGCAGCATCGGACAGATCTCTGGAAACACCATATATTTT.

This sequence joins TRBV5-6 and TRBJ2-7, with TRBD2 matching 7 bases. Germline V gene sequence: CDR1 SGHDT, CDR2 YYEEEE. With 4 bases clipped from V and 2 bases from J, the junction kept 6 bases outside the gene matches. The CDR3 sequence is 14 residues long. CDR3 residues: CASSRGLGAYEQYF. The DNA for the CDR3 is TGTGCCAGCAGCCGCGGACTAGGGGCCTACGAGCAGTACTTC. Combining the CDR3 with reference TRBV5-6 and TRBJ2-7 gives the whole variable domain DAGVTQSPTHLIKTRGQQVTLRCSPKSGHDTVSWYQQALGQGPQFIFQYYEEEERQRGNFPDRFSGHQFPNYSSELNVNALLLGDSALYLCASSRGLGAYEQYFGPGTRLTVT.

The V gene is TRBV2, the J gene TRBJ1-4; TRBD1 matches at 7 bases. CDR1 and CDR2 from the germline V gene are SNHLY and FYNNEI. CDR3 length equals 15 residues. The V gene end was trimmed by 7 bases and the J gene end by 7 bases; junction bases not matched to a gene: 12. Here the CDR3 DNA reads TGTGCCAGCATCAGGGGGGAGGTGGTCGGTGAAAAACTGTTTTTT. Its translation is CASIRGEVVGEKLFF.

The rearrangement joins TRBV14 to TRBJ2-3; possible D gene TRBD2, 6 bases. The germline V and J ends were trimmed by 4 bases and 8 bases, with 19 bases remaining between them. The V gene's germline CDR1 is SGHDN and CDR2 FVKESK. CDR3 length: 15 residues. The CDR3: CASSPGELPRGTQYF. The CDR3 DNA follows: TGTGCCAGCAGCCCCGGAGAATTGCCGCGGGGTACGCAGTATTTT.

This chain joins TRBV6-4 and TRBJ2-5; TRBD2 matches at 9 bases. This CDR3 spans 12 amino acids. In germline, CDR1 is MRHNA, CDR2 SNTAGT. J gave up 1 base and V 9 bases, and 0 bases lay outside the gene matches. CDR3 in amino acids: CARTSGQETQYF. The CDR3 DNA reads TGTGCCAGGACTAGCGGCCAAGAGACCCAGTACTTC.

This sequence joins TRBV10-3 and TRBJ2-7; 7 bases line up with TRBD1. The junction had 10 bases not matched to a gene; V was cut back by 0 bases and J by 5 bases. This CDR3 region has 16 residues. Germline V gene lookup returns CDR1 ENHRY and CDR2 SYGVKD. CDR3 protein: CAISESGVQGVNEQYF. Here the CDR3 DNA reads TGTGCCATCAGTGAGTCGGGCGTGCAGGGGGTTAACGAGCAGTACTTC.

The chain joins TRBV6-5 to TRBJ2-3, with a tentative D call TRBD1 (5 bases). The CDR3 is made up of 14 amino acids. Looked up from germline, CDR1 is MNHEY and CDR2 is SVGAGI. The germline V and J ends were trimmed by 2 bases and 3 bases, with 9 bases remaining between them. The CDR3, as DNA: TGTGCCAGCAGTTACGGGGCTTCTACAGATACGCAGTATTTT. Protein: CASSYGASTDTQYF.

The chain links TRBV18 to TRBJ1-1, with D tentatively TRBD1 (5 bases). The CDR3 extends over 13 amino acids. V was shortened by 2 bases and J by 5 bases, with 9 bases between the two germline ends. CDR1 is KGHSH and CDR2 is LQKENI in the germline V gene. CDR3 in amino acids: CASSPNPGTEAFF. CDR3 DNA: TGTGCCAGCTCACCAAACCCAGGGACTGAAGCTTTCTTT.

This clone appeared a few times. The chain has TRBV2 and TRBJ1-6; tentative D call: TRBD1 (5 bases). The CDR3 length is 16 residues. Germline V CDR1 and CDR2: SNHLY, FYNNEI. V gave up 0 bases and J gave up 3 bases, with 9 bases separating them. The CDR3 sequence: CASSEAGDSYNSPLHF. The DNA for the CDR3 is TGTGCCAGCAGTGAAGCAGGCGACAGCTATAATTCACCCCTCCACTTT.

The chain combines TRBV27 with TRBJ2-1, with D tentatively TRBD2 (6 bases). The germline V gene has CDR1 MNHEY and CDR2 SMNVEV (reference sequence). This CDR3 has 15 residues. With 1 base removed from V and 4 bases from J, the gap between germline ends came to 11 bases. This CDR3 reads CASSLFAGSYNEQFF. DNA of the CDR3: TGTGCCAGCAGTTTATTTGCGGGAAGTTACAATGAGCAGTTCTTC.

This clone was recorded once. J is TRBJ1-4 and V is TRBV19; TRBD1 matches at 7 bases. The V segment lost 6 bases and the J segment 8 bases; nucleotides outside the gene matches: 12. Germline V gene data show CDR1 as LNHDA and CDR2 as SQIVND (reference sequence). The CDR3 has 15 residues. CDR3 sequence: CASRPGDSFKEKLFF. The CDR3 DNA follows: TGTGCCAGTAGGCCCGGGGACAGCTTTAAGGAAAAACTGTTTTTT.

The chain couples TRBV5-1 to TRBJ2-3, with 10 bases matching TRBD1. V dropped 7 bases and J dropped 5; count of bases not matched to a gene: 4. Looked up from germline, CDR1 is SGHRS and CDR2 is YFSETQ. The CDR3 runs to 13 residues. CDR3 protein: CASATGGLDTQYF. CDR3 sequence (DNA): TGCGCCAGCGCGACAGGGGGCTTAGATACGCAGTATTTT.

The CDR3 DNA reads as TGTGCCTGGAGGGGACAGGGACAGAATTCACCCCTCCACTTT. Encoded protein: CAWRGQGQNSPLHF. The chain joins TRBV30 to TRBJ1-6; 9 nucleotides match TRBD1. V gave up 3 bases and J gave up 7 bases; unmatched junction bases: 4. Germline CDR1 GTSNPN, CDR2 SVGIG (reference sequence). The CDR3 consists of 14 residues.

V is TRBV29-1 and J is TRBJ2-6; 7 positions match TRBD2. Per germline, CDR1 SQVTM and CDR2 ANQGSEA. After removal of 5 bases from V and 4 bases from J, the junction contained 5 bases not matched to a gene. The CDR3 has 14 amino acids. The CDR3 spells CSVPAGTGANVLTF. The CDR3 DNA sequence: TGCAGCGTTCCAGCGGGGACCGGGGCCAACGTCCTGACTTTC.

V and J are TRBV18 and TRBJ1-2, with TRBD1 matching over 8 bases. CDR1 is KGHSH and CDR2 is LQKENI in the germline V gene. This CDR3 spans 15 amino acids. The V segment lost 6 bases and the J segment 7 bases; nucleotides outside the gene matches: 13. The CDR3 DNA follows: TGTGCCAGCTCCCCCAGGTCGGACAGGGAAGGTGGCTACACCTTC. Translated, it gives CASSPRSDREGGYTF.

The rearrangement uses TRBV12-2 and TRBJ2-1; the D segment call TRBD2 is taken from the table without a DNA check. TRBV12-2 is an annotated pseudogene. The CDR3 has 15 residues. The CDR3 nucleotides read TGTGCAAGTCGCTTAGTTCCACTAGGGTACAATGAGCAGTTCTTC. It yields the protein CASRLVPLGYNEQFF.

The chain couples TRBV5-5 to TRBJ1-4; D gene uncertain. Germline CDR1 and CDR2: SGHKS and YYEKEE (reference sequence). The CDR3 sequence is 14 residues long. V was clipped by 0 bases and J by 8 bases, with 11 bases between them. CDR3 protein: CASSLGGFGEKLFF. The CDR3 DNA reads TGTGCCAGCAGCTTGGGAGGGTTTGGAGAAAAACTGTTTTTT.

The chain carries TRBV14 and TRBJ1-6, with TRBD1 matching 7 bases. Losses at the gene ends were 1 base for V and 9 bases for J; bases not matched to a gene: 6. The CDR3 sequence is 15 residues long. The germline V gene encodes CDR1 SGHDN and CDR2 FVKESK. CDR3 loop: CASSQGTGARSPLHF. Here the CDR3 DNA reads TGTGCCAGCAGCCAAGGTACAGGGGCACGTTCACCCCTCCACTTT.

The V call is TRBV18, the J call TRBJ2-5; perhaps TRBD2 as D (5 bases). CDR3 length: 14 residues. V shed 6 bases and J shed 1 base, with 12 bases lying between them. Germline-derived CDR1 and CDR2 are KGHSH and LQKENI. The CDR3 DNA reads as TGTGCCAGCTCGCCCAGCGGAATCCAAGAGACCCAGTACTTC. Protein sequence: CASSPSGIQETQYF.

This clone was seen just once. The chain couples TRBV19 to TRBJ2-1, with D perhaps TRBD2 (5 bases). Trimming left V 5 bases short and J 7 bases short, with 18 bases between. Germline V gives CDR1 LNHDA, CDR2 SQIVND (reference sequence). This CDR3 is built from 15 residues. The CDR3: CASSAAGRAENEQFF. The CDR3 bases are TGTGCCAGTAGTGCCGCCGGGCGGGCGGAAAATGAGCAGTTCTTC.

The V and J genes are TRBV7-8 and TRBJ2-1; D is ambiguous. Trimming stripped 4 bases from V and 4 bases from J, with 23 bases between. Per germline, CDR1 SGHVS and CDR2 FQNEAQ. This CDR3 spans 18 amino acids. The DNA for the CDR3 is TGTGCCAGCAGCTCCCCCCCCCATAGGCGGCCTCGATACAATGAGCAGTTCTTC. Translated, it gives CASSSPPHRRPRYNEQFF.

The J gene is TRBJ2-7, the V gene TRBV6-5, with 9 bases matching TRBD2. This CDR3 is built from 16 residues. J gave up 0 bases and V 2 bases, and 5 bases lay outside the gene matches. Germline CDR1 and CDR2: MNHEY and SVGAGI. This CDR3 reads CASSYGYSGSSYEQYF. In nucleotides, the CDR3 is TGTGCCAGCAGTTACGGTTATAGCGGGAGCTCCTACGAGCAGTACTTC.

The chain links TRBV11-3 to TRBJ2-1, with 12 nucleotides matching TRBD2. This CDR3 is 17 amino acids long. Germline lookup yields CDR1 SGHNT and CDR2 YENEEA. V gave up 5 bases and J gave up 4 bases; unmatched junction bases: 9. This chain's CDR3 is CASSVILLAGGYNEQFF. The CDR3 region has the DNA TGTGCCAGCAGCGTAATACTTCTAGCGGGAGGGTACAATGAGCAGTTCTTC.

The DNA of the CDR3 is TGCGCCAGCAGGGGTCGGGGACAGGGCACAGATACGCAGTATTTT. Its protein is CASRGRGQGTDTQYF. The rearrangement links TRBV5-1 to TRBJ2-3; 8 bases are shared with TRBD1. The J segment lost 1 base and the V segment lost 5 bases, leaving 6 bases of the junction unmatched. The CDR3 has 15 residues. CDR1 is SGHRS, CDR2 YFSETQ, per germline.

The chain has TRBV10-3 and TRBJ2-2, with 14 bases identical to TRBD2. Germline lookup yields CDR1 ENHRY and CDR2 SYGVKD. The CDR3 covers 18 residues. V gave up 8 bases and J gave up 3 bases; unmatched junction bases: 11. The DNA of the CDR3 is TGTGCCATCCCCGTGGGGACTAGCGGGAGTTCGTACACCGGGGAGCTGTTTTTT. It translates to CAIPVGTSGSSYTGELFF.